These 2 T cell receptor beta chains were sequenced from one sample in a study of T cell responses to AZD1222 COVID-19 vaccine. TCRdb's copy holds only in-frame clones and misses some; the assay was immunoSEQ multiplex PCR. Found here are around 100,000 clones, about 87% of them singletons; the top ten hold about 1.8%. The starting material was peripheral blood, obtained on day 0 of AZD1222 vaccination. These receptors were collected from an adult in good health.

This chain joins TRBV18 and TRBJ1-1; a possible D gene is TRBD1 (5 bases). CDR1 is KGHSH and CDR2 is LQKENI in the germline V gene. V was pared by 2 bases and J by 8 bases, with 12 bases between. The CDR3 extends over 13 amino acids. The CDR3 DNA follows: TGTGCCAGCTCACCAGGCCGGGGGGACGAAGCTTTCTTT. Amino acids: CASSPGRGDEAFF.

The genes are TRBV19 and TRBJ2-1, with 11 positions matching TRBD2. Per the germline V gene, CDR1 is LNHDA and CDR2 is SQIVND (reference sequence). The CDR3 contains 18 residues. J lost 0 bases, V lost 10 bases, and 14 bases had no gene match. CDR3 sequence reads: CATAPGASGRSSYNEQFF. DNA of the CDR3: TGTGCCACAGCCCCTGGGGCTAGCGGGAGGAGCTCCTACAATGAGCAGTTCTTC.